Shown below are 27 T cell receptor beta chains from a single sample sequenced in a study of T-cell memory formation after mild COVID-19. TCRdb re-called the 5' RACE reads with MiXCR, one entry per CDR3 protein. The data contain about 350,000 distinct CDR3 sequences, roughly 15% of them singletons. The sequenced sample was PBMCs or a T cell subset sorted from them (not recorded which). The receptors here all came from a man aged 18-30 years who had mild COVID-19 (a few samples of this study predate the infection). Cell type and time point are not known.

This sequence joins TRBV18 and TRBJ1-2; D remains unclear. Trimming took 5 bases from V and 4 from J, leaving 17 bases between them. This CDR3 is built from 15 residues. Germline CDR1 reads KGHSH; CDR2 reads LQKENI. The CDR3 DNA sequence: TGTGCCAGCTCATCAAAGACTCTGCCAACCTATGGCTACACCTTC. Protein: CASSSKTLPTYGYTF.

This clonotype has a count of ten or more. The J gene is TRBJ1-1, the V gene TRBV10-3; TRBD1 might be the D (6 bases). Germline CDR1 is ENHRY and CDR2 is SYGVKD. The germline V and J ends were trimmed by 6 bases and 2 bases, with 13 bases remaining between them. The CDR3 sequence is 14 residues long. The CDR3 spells CAIRIQGVNTEAFF. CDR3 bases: TGTGCCATCAGGATACAGGGCGTAAACACTGAAGCTTTCTTT.

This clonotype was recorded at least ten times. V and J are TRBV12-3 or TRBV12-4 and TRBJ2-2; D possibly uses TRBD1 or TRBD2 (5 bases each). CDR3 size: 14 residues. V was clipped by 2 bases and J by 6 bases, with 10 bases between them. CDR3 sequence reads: CASSLSGAAGELFF. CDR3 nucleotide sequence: TGTGCCAGCAGTTTATCCGGGGCCGCCGGGGAGCTGTTTTTT.

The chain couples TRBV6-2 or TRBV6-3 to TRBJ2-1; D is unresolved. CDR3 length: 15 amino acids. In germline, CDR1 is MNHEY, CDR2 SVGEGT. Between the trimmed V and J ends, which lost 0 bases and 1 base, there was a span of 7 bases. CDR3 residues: CASSYSSQSYNEQFF. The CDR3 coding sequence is TGTGCCAGCAGTTACTCGAGCCAGTCCTACAATGAGCAGTTCTTC.

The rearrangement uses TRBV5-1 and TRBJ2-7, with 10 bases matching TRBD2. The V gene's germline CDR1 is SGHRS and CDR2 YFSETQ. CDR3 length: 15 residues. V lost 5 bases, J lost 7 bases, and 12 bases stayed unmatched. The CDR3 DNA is TGCGCCAGCAGTCGGACTAGCGGACTCGTAGGGGAGCAGTACTTC. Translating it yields CASSRTSGLVGEQYF.

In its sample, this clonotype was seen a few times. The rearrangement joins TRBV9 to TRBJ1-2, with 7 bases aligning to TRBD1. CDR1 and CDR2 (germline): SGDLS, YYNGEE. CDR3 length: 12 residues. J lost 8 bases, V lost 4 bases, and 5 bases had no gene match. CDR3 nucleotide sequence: TGTGCCAGCAGCCTACAGGGGCTCGGCTACACCTTC. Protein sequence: CASSLQGLGYTF.

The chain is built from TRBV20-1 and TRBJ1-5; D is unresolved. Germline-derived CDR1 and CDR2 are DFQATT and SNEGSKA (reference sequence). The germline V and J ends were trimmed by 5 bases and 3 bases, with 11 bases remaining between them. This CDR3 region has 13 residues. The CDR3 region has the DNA TGCAGTGCTGTAGCCAGCCTCAATCAGCCCCAGCATTTT. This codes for CSAVASLNQPQHF.

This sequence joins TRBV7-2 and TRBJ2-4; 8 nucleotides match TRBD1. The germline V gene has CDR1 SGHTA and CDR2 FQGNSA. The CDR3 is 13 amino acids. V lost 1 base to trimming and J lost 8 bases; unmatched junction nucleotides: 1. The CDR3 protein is CASSLGQGHIQYF. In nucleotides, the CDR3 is TGTGCCAGCAGCTTAGGACAGGGGCACATTCAGTACTTC. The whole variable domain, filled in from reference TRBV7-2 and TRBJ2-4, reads GAGVSQSPSNKVTEKGKDVELRCDPISGHTALYWYRQSLGQGLEFLIYFQGNSAPDKSGLPSDRFSAERTGGSVSTLTIQRTQQEDSAVYLCASSLGQGHIQYFGAGTRLSVL.

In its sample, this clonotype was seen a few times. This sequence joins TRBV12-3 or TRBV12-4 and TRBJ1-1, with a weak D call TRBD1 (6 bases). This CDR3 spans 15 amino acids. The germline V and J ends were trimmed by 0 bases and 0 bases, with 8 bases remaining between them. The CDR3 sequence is CASSLAQGLNTEAFF. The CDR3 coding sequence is TGTGCCAGCAGTTTAGCACAGGGATTGAACACTGAAGCTTTCTTT.

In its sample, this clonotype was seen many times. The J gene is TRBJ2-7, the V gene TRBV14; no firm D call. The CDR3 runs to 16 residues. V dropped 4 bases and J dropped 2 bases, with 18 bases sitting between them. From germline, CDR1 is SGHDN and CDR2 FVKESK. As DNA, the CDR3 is TGTGCCAGCAGCCTCACAACGTACCAACATACCTACGAGCAGTACTTC. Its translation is CASSLTTYQHTYEQYF.

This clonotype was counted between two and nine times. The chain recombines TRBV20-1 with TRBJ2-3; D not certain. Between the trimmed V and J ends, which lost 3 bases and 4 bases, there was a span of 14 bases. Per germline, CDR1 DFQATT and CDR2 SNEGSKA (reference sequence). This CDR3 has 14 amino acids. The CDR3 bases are TGCAGTGCTAGTTTGATGGACCCGCCAGATACGCAGTATTTT. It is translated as CSASLMDPPDTQYF.

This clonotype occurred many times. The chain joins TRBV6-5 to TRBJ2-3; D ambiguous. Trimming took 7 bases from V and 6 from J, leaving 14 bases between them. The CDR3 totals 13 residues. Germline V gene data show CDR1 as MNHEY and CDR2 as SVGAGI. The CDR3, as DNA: TGTGCCAGCACCCACCCCCGCGATGATACGCAGTATTTT. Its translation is CASTHPRDDTQYF.

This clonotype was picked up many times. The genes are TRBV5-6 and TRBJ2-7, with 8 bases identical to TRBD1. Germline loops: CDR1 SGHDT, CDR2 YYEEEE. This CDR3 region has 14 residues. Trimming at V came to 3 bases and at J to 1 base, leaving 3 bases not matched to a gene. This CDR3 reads CASSSRDRSYEQYV. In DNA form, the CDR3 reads TGTGCCAGCAGCTCCCGGGACAGGTCCTACGAGCAGTACGTC.

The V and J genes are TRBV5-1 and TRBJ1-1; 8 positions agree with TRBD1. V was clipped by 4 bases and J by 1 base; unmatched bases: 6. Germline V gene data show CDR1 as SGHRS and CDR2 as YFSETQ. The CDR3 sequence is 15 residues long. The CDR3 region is CASSRDRRENTEAFF. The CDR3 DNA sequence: TGCGCCAGCAGCCGGGACAGGAGAGAGAACACTGAAGCTTTCTTT.

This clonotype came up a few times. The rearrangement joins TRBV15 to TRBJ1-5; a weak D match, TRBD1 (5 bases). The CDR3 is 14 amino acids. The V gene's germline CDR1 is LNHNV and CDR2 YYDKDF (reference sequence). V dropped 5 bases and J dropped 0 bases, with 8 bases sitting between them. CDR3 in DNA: TGTGCCACCAGCTCCCAGGGTAGCAATCAGCCCCAGCATTTT. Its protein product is CATSSQGSNQPQHF. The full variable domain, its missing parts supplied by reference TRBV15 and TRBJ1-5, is DAMVIQNPRYQVTQFGKPVTLSCSQTLNHNVMYWYQQKSSQAPKLLFHYYDKDFNNEADTPDNFQSRRPNTSFCFLDIRSPGLGDTAMYLCATSSQGSNQPQHFGDGTRLSIL.

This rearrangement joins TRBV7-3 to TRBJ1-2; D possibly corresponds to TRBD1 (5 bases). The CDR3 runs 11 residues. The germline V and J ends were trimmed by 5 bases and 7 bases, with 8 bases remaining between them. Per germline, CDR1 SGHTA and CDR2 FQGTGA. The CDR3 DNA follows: TGTGCCAGCAGCGCAGGGTCTGGCTACACCTTC. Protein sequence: CASSAGSGYTF.

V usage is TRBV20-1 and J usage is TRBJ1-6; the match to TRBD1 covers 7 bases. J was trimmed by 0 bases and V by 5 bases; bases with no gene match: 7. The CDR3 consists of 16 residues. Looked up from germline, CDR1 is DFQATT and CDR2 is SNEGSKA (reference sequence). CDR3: CSAVGQRSSYNSPLHF. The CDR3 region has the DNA TGCAGTGCTGTGGGACAGCGAAGCTCCTATAATTCACCCCTCCACTTT.

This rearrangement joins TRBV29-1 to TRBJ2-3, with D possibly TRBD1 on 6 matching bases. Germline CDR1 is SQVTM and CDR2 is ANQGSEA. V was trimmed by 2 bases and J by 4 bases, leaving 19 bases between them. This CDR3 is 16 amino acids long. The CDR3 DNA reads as TGCAGCGTTGAATTGCCCACAGGGCTGGGGGCAGATACGCAGTATTTT. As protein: CSVELPTGLGADTQYF.

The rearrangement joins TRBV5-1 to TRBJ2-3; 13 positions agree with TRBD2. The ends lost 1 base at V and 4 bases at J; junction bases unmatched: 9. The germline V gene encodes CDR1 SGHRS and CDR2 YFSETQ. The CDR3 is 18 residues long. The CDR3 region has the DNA TGCGCCAGCAGCTTGCGACTAGCGGGGGGTCCCATCCCAGATACGCAGTATTTT. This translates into CASSLRLAGGPIPDTQYF.

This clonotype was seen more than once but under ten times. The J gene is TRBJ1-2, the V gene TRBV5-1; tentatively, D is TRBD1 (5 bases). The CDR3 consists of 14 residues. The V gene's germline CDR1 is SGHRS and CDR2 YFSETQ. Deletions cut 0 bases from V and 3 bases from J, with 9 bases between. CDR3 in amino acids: CASSLDRFDYGYTF. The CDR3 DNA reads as TGCGCCAGCAGCTTGGACAGGTTTGACTATGGCTACACCTTC.

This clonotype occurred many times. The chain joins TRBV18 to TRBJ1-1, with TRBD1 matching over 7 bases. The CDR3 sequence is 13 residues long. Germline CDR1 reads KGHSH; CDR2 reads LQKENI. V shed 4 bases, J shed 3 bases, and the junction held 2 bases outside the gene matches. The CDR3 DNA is TGTGCCAGCTCACGGGACAGATACACTGAAGCTTTCTTT. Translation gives CASSRDRYTEAFF.

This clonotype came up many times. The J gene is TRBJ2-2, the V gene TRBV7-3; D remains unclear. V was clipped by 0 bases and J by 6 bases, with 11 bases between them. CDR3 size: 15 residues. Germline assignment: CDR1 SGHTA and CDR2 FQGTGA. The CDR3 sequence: CASSLTGSLAGELFF. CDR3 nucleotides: TGTGCCAGCAGCTTAACAGGGTCTCTCGCCGGGGAGCTGTTTTTT.

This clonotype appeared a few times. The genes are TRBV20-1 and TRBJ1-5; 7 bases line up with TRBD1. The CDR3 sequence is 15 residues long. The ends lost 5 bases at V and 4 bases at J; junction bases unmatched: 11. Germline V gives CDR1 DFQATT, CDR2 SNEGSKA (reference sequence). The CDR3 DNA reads TGCAGTGCTCCTCGCCAGCAGGGGGGTAATCAGCCCCAGCATTTT. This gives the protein CSAPRQQGGNQPQHF.

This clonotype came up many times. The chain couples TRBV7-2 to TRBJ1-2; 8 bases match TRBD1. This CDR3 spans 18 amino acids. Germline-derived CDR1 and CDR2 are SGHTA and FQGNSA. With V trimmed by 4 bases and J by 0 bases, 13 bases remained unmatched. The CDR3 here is CASSYATGGPGTNYGYTF. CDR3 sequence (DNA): TGTGCCAGCAGCTACGCCACAGGGGGGCCCGGGACTAACTATGGCTACACCTTC.

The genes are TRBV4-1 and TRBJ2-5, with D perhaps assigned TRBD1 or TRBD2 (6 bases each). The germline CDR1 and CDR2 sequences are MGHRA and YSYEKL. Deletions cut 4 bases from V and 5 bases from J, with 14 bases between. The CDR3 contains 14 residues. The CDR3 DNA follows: TGCGCCAGCAGCCCGGGGGCCTTGGGGGAGACCCAGTACTTC. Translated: CASSPGALGETQYF.

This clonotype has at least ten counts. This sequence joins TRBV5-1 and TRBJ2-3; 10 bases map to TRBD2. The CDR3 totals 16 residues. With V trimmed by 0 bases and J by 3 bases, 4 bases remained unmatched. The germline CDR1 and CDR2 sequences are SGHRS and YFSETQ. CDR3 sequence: CASSLGGLALTDTQYF. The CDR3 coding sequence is TGCGCCAGCAGCTTGGGGGGACTAGCGTTGACAGATACGCAGTATTTT.

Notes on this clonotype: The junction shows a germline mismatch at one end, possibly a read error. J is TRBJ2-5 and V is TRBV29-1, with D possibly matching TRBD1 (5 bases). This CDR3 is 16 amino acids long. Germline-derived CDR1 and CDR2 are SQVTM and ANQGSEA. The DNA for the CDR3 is TGCAGCGTTGAAGATTTGGGCAACAGGTACCAAAAGACCCAGTACTTC. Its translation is CSVEDLGNRYQKTQYF.